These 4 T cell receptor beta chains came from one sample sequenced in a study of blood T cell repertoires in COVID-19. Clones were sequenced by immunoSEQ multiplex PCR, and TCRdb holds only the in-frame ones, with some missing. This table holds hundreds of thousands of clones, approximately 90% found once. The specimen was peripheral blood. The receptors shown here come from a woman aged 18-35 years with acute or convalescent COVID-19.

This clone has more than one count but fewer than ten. In DNA, the CDR3 is TGCAGCGTTGATTCGGGGATGAACACCGGGGAGCTGTTTTTT. Encoded protein: CSVDSGMNTGELFF. J is TRBJ2-2 and V is TRBV29-1; D may be TRBD2 (5 bases). The CDR3 consists of 14 residues. V lost 3 bases and J 1 base, leaving 9 bases between the germline ends. Germline CDR1 SQVTM, CDR2 ANQGSEA.

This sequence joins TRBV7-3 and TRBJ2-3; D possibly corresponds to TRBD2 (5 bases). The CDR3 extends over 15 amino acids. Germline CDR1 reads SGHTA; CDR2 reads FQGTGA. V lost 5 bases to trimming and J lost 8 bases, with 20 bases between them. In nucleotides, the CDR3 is TGTGCCAGCAGCCCACCCGGGGAAAAGGCGGGTACGCAGTATTTT. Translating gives CASSPPGEKAGTQYF.

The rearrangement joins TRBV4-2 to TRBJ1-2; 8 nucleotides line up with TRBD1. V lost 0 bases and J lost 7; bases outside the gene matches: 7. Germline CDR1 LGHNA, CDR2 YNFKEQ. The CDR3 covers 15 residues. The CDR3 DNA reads TGTGCCAGCAGCCAAGAGGACAGGGATCTGTTTGGCTACACCTTC. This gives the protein CASSQEDRDLFGYTF.

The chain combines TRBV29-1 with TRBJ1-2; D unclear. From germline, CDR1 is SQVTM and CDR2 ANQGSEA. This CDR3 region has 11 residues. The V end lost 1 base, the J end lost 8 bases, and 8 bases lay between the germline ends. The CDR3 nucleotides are TGCAGCGTTGAAGGCGGGTGGGGCTACACCTTC. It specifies CSVEGGWGYTF. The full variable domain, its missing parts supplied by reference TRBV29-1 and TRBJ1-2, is SAVISQKPSRDICQRGTSLTIQCQVDSQVTMMFWYRQQPGQSLTLIATANQGSEATYESGFVIDKFPISRPNLTFSTLTVSNMSPEDSSIYLCSVEGGWGYTFGSGTRLTVV.